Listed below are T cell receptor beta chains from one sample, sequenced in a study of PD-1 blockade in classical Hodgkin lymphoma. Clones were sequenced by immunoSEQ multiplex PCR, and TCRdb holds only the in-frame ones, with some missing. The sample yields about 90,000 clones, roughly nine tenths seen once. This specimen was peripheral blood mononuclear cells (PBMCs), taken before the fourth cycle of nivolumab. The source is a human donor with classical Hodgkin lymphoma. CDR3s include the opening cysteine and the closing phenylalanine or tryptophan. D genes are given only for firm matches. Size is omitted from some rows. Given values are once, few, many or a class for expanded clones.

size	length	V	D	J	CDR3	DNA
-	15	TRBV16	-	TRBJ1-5	CASSQSGSRTQPQHF	TGTGCCAGCAGCCAATCGGGGTCCAGGACACAGCCCCAGCATTTT
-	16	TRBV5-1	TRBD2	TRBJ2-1	CASSLSVSGGDNEQFF	TGCGCCAGCAGCTTGAGCGTAAGCGGGGGGGACAATGAGCAGTTCTTC
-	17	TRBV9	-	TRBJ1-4	CASSVAGGSGSNEKLFF	TGTGCCAGCAGCGTAGCTGGGGGGAGCGGGTCTAATGAAAAACTGTTTTTT
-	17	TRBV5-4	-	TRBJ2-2	CASSLGAANGDTGELFF	TGTGCCAGCAGCTTGGGGGCGGCAAACGGGGACACCGGGGAGCTGTTTTTT
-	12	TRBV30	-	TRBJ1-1	CAWRVGPTEAFF	TGTGCCTGGAGGGTCGGGCCGACTGAAGCTTTCTTT
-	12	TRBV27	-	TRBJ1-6	CASSRNNSPLHF	TGTGCCAGCAGCAGAAATAATTCACCCCTCCACTTT
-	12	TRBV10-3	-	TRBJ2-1	CAISESMNEQFF	TGTGCCATCAGTGAGTCGATGAATGAGCAGTTCTTC
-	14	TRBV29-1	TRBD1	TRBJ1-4	CSVEGGQGVEKLFF	TGCAGCGTTGAAGGGGGACAGGGTGTTGAAAAACTGTTTTTT
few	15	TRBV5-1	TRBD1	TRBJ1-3	CASSTDRGLGNTIYF	TGCGCCAGCAGCACCGACAGGGGGTTGGGAAACACCATATATTTT
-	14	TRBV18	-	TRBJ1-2	CASSPLDGVNGYTF	TGTGCCAGCTCACCACTCGACGGCGTCAATGGCTACACCTTC
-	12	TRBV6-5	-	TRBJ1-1	CASSYVEVSAFF	TGTGCCAGCAGTTACGTCGAGGTCAGCGCTTTCTTT
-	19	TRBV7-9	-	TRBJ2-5	CASSLASLSGPTHQETQYF	TGTGCCAGCAGCTTAGCGTCTCTAAGCGGCCCCACCCACCAAGAGACCCAGTACTTC
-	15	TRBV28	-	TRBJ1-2	CASSLAGARYYGYTF	TGTGCCAGCAGTTTAGCGGGGGCGCGCTACTATGGCTACACCTTC
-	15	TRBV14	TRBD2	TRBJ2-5	CASSQVQRGQETQYF	TGTGCCAGCAGCCAAGTACAGCGGGGCCAAGAGACCCAGTACTTC
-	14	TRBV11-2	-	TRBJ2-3	CASSLVGSGDTQYF	TGTGCCAGCAGCTTAGTAGGGAGTGGGGATACGCAGTATTTT
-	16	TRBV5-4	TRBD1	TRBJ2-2	CASSPAGTGVTGELFF	TGTGCCAGCAGCCCGGCCGGGACAGGGGTCACCGGGGAGCTGTTTTTT
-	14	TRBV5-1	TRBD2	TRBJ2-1	CASSLWDYGSEQFF	TGCGCCAGCAGCCTTTGGGACTATGGCAGTGAGCAGTTCTTC
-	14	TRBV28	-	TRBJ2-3	CASSSTEGTDTQYF	TGTGCCAGCAGTTCGACTGAGGGCACAGATACGCAGTATTTT
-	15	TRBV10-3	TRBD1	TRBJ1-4	CAISAVLRQGGKLFF	TGTGCCATCAGTGCCGTGCTACGACAGGGTGGAAAACTGTTTTTT
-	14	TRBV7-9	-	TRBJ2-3	CASSLSIDTDTQYF	TGTGCCAGCAGCTTGAGTATAGACACAGATACGCAGTATTTT
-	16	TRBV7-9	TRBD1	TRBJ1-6	CASSLAGGQGDSPLHF	TGTGCCAGCAGCTTAGCGGGGGGACAGGGGGATTCACCCCTCCACTTT
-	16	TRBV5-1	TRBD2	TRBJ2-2	CASSLPTSGGAGELFF	TGCGCCAGCAGCTTGCCCACTAGCGGGGGTGCCGGGGAGCTGTTTTTT
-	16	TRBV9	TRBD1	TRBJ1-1	CASSSRQGIMNTEAFF	TGTGCCAGCAGCTCCAGACAGGGAATCATGAACACTGAAGCTTTCTTT
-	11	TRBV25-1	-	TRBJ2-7	CASSELIEQYF	TGTGCCAGCAGTGAATTAATCGAGCAGTACTTC
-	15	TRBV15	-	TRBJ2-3	CATSRVGGAADTQYF	TGTGCCACCAGCAGAGTTGGAGGGGCGGCAGATACGCAGTATTTT
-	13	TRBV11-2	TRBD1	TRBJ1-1	CASSQTGYTEAFF	TGTGCCAGCAGCCAGACAGGGTACACTGAAGCTTTCTTT
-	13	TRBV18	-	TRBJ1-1	CASSPQGPTEAFF	TGTGCCAGCTCACCGCAGGGGCCCACTGAAGCTTTCTTT
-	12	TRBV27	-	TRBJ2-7	CASSNRPYEQYF	TGTGCCAGCAGTAACAGGCCCTACGAGCAGTACTTC